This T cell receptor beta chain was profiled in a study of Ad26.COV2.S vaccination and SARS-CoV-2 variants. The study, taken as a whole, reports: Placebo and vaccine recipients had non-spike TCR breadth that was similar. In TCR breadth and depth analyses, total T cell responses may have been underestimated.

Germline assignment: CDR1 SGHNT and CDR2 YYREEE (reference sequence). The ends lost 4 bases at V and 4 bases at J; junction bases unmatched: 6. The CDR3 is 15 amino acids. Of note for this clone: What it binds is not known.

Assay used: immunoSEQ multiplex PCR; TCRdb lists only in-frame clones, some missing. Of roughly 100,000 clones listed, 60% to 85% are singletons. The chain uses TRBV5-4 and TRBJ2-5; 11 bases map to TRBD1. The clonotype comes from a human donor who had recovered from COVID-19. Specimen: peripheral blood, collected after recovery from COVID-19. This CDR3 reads CASSRTGGFGETQYF. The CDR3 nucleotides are TGTGCCAGCAGCCGGACAGGGGGCTTTGGAGAGACCCAGTACTTC.